The TCR beta chain under discussion was sequenced for a study of T cell responses to AZD1222 COVID-19 vaccine. TCRdb's table, derived via immunoSEQ multiplex PCR, lists solely in-frame clones and lacks some. The data hold roughly 120,000 clones, with about 91% observed a single time. Of note for this clone: Its antigen is undetermined.

Trimming removed 0 bases at V and 1 base at J, with 9 bases between. This CDR3 contains 15 residues. Looked up from germline, CDR1 is MGHRA and CDR2 is YSYEKL. Points from the study as a whole: Donors were chiefly white British, with a greater number of females, and clonal diversity was perhaps underestimated.

The chain recombines TRBV4-1 with TRBJ2-5, with D uncertain. This specimen was peripheral blood, taken on day 0 of AZD1222 vaccination. This receptor was identified in an adult in good health. The chain's CDR3 is CASSQDPDPQETQYF. Here the CDR3 DNA reads TGCGCCAGCAGCCAAGATCCGGACCCCCAAGAGACCCAGTACTTC.